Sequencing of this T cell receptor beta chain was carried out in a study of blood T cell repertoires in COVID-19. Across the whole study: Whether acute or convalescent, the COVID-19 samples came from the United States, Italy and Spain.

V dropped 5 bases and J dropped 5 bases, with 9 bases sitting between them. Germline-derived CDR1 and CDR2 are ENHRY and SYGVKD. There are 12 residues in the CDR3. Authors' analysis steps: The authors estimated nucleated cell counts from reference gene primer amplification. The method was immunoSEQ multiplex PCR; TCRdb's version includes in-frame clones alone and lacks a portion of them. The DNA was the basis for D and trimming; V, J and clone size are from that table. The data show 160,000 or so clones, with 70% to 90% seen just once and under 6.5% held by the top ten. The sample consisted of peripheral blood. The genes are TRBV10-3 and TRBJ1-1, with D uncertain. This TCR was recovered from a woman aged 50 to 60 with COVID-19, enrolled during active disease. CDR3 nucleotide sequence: TGTGCCATCAGTACCCCCGGGACTGAAGCTTTCTTT. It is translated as CAISTPGTEAFF.